This T cell receptor (beta chain) appears in the sequencing data of a study of OX40 agonist ivuxolimab in advanced cancers. A note on the overall study: Ivuxolimab was an agonistic, fully human IgG2 monoclonal antibody directed against OX40 (CD134), a costimulatory receptor. Intravenous ivuxolimab was administered to patients every 2 weeks at six dose levels: 0.01, 0.1, 0.3, 1.5, 3 and 10 mg/kg. Peripheral TCRbeta sequencing aimed to test whether ivuxolimab altered TCR sequence diversity and caused clonal T-cell expansion. Three dose-escalation patients achieved partial responses, one with hepatocellular carcinoma and two with cutaneous melanoma. Prior anti-PD-1, anti-PD-L1 or anti-CTLA-4 therapy was permitted, and checkpoint inhibitors had been received by around 40% of dose-escalation patients. The dose-escalation cohort was 82.7% male with a mean age of 60 years, ranging from roughly 23 to 90. The paper reports the monotherapy dose-escalation portion (N of about 54 patients) of the phase I ivuxolimab trial. Of the roughly 50 dose-escalation patients, hepatocellular carcinoma was present in approximately 20, melanoma in roughly 15, renal cell carcinoma in 9 and head and neck cancer in 9.

What the authors observed across the whole study: At doses of 0.1 to 3.0 mg/kg, clonal expansion of both CD4+ and CD8+ T cells in blood was seen between baseline and week 6. Which antigens the clonally expanded peripheral T cells were specific for was not determined. Low levels of normalized T-cell clonal expansion were also shown by some nonresponding patients. In the 0.1-3.0 mg/kg groups, partial responders had among the lowest normalized peripheral clonal expansion, particularly in CD8+ T cells. On average, CD8+ T cells showed more expanded clones than CD4+ T cells after ivuxolimab.

Genomic DNA was extracted from sorted cells for sequencing of the TCRbeta CDR3 region. The immunoSEQ Assay was used to sequence the TCRbeta CDR3 regions. TCRdb retrieved this table from immuneACCESS and kept in-frame rearrangements only. Not all clones are present; in checked studies, unresolved V genes account for under half, and no reason is known for the remainder. This sample has 40,000 to 65,000 clones in its table, and 84% of those were observed once. In total, the top ten clones hold 4.6% of the sample. From cysteine to phenylalanine, the CDR3 is 17 amino acids long. Here the CDR3 DNA is all that survives: 51 bases in frame from base 1. The germline V and J ends show losses of 5 bases and 1 base respectively, and no gene match explains 11 bases of the junction. The germline V gene gives CDR1 as SGHTA and CDR2 as FQGNSA. As for this clone: What antigen it recognizes has not been identified. No base qualities exist here, and no much larger clone lies one base off it.

The trial excluded patients who had a history of autoimmune disease or were on systemic immunosuppression. Peripheral blood for TCR sequencing was collected from all dose cohorts at baseline, on cycle 4 day 1, and on cycle 7 day 1. The samples were drawn from a first-in-human, open-label, multicenter phase I dose-escalation trial of ivuxolimab. Adults with locally advanced or metastatic melanoma, renal cell, hepatocellular, or head and neck squamous cell carcinoma were enrolled in the trial. Before TCR sequencing, CD4+ and CD8+ T cells were separately sorted from peripheral blood. The sequence is built from TRBV7-2 and TRBJ2-5, and TRBD2 matches 9 of the central bases. This specimen was CD4+ or CD8+ T cells sorted from blood, taken in a trial of the OX40 agonist ivuxolimab. This TCR derives from an adult with an advanced solid tumor such as melanoma, head and neck, liver or kidney cancer. The DNA sequence is as follows: TGTGCCAGCAGCCCACTAGGGCTAGCGGGGTCCCAAGAGACCCAGTACTTC. It is translated as CASSPLGLAGSQETQYF.